The present T cell receptor (beta chain) was sequenced within a study of OX40 agonist ivuxolimab in advanced cancers. Turning to the study itself: Patients received ivuxolimab, an intravenous treatment, every 2 weeks at 0.01 to 10 mg/kg.

On this clone: Its antigen is currently unknown.

Clones were sequenced by immunoSEQ multiplex PCR, and TCRdb holds only the in-frame ones, with some missing. The sample lists 45,000 to 60,000 clones, about 89% occurring once. Findings and limits, study-wide: CD4+ and CD8+ T cells in blood underwent clonal expansion by week 6 at 0.1 to 3.0 mg/kg. In the expanded peripheral T cells, antigen specificity was never determined.

The CDR3 has 19 residues. CDR1 is SGHTA and CDR2 is FQGTGA in the germline V gene. J lost 0 bases, V lost 1 base, and 15 bases had no gene match. Sequenced material: CD4+ or CD8+ T cells sorted from blood, taken in a trial of the OX40 agonist ivuxolimab. The chain has TRBV7-3 and TRBJ2-7; 7 bases match TRBD2. The receptor comes from an adult with an advanced solid tumor such as melanoma, head and neck, liver or kidney cancer. CDR3 DNA sequence: TGTGCCAGCAGCTTAAGAGGGCCGAGTGGCGGGAGTAGCTCCTACGAGCAGTACTTC. This codes for CASSLRGPSGGSSSYEQYF.